This T cell receptor beta chain was recorded in a study of memory CD8 T cells in hepatitis C reinfection. TCRdb keeps only in-frame clones here, not all; method: immunoSEQ multiplex PCR. The sample contains about 45,000 clones, approximately 90% of which appear only once. Time point defined: peak reinfection, 3 to 8 weeks after reinfection detection. No in vitro expansion preceded TCR sequencing of the sorted cells. Germline V CDR1 and CDR2: SGHNT, YYREEE (reference sequence). The CDR3 contains 13 residues. V dropped 5 bases and J dropped 1 base, with 8 bases sitting between them. The sequenced sample was naive CD8+ T cells sorted from blood. J is TRBJ2-3 and V is TRBV5-4, with D hard to call. The receptor was derived from a man between 18 and 29 years old with hepatitis C virus infection. CDR3 region: CASRLRGTDTQYF. DNA of the CDR3: TGTGCCAGCAGGCTACGGGGCACAGATACGCAGTATTTT.